Each of the 5 T cell receptor beta chains below was sequenced from the same sample in a study of response to subunit inactivated influenza vaccine. MiXCR, run by TCRdb on the RT-PCR reads, gives a single entry per CDR3 protein. The sample contains 500,000 or so distinct CDR3 sequences, approximately 15% of which appear only once. Sequenced material: CD4+ T cells sorted from PBMCs, taken 23 months after vaccination. These receptors all stem from a man in his fifties or sixties who received an inactivated influenza vaccine.

This clonotype was detected many times. The CDR3 spells CASSLPTSGGASSLYEQYF. DNA for the CDR3: TGTGCCAGCAGTTTACCTACTAGCGGGGGGGCCTCGTCCCTTTACGAGCAGTACTTC. The V gene is TRBV28, the J gene TRBJ2-7; 13 nucleotides line up with TRBD2. The V gene's germline CDR1 is MDHEN and CDR2 SYDVKM. V dropped 2 bases and J dropped 4; count of bases not matched to a gene: 14. The CDR3 is 19 amino acids. Drawing the rest from reference TRBV28 and TRBJ2-7, the complete variable domain is DVKVTQSSRYLVKRTGEKVFLECVQDMDHENMFWYRQDPGLGLRLIYFSYDVKMKEKGDIPEGYSVSREKKERFSLILESASTNQTSMYLCASSLPTSGGASSLYEQYFGPGTRLTVT.

J is TRBJ1-1 and V is TRBV28; maybe TRBD1 (6 bases). The CDR3 sequence is 14 residues long. V lost 6 bases to trimming and J lost 6 bases, with 17 bases between them. Germline CDR1 is MDHEN and CDR2 is SYDVKM. The CDR3 reads CASRPPQGFAEAFF. The CDR3 DNA follows: TGTGCCAGCAGGCCACCCCAGGGGTTTGCTGAAGCTTTCTTT. Drawing the rest from reference TRBV28 and TRBJ1-1, the complete variable domain is DVKVTQSSRYLVKRTGEKVFLECVQDMDHENMFWYRQDPGLGLRLIYFSYDVKMKEKGDIPEGYSVSREKKERFSLILESASTNQTSMYLCASRPPQGFAEAFFGQGTRLTVV.

This clonotype has a handful of counts. V is TRBV4-3 and J is TRBJ2-3, with 7 bases identical to TRBD1. The V gene end was trimmed by 4 bases and the J gene end by 3 bases; junction bases not matched to a gene: 4. CDR1 LGHNA and CDR2 YSLEER come from the germline V gene. This CDR3 comprises 14 residues. The CDR3 DNA follows: TGCGCCAGCAGCCGGATACAGGGGACAGATACGCAGTATTTT. Protein product: CASSRIQGTDTQYF.

In its sample, this clonotype was seen many times. The chain couples TRBV2 to TRBJ1-1, with D unresolved. The CDR3 covers 15 residues. CDR1 SNHLY and CDR2 FYNNEI come from the germline V gene. V lost 7 bases and J 5 bases, leaving 20 bases between the germline ends. DNA for the CDR3: TGTGCCAGCAACCCAGAACAAGTATGGGGAACTGAAGCTTTCTTT. This encodes CASNPEQVWGTEAFF.

The chain recombines TRBV7-2 with TRBJ2-3; 8 bases map to TRBD1. Trimming at V came to 5 bases and at J to 4 bases, leaving 8 bases not matched to a gene. Germline loops: CDR1 SGHTA, CDR2 FQGNSA. The CDR3 length is 15 residues. The CDR3 nucleotides read TGTGCCAGCAGCACATCAGGGGGCAATGCAGATACGCAGTATTTT. Protein: CASSTSGGNADTQYF.